One and the same sample provided the 6 T cell receptor beta chains below, sequenced in a study of cytotoxic CD8 clonotypes in ibrutinib-treated CLL. Method: immunoSEQ multiplex PCR; TCRdb's copy keeps in-frame clones and lacks some. The sample contains 200,000 or so clones, more than 70% of which appear only once. The specimen was PBMCs, collected after 12 months of ibrutinib treatment. These receptors originate from a human donor with chronic lymphocytic leukemia.

The chain links TRBV18 to TRBJ1-1; 7 nucleotides line up with TRBD1. CDR3 size: 15 residues. Germline CDR1 KGHSH, CDR2 LQKENI. J lost 1 base, V lost 6 bases, and 8 bases had no gene match. CDR3: CASSLQQGRNTEAFF. CDR3 DNA: TGTGCCAGCTCGCTACAACAGGGGAGGAACACTGAAGCTTTCTTT.

This rearrangement joins TRBV5-1 to TRBJ2-7, with D perhaps TRBD1 (6 bases). V gave up 0 bases and J gave up 3 bases, with 22 bases separating them. This CDR3 spans 18 amino acids. Germline lookup yields CDR1 SGHRS and CDR2 YFSETQ. This chain's CDR3 is CASSLAQLSGQPHYEQYF. CDR3 nucleotides: TGCGCCAGCAGCTTGGCCCAACTTTCCGGACAGCCTCACTACGAGCAGTACTTC. The full variable domain, its missing parts supplied by reference TRBV5-1 and TRBJ2-7, is KAGVTQTPRYLIKTRGQQVTLSCSPISGHRSVSWYQQTPGQGLQFLFEYFSETQRNKGNFPGRFSGRQFSNSRSEMNVSTLELGDSALYLCASSLAQLSGQPHYEQYFGPGTRLTVT.

The chain has TRBV4-1 and TRBJ1-2, with D maybe TRBD1 (5 bases). The CDR3 loop spans 15 amino acids. Germline-derived CDR1 and CDR2 are MGHRA and YSYEKL. Trimming shortened V by 1 base and J by 2 bases, and 11 bases separated the two germline ends. Written as DNA, the CDR3 is TGCGCCAGCAGCCAAGGGTTGGGGCAGAACTATGGCTACACCTTC. Amino acid sequence: CASSQGLGQNYGYTF.

The chain carries TRBV5-1 and TRBJ2-3; TRBD2 is a possible D gene (5 bases). Per the germline V gene, CDR1 is SGHRS and CDR2 is YFSETQ. The CDR3 is 13 amino acids. V gave up 2 bases and J gave up 5 bases, with 9 bases separating them. The CDR3 here is CASSFPGEDTQYF. The CDR3 DNA is TGCGCCAGCAGCTTCCCCGGGGAAGATACGCAGTATTTT.

This clone came up a few times. The chain employs TRBV28 and TRBJ1-2; 8 bases align to TRBD1. There are 13 residues in the CDR3. With V trimmed by 6 bases and J by 4 bases, 4 bases remained unmatched. Germline-derived CDR1 and CDR2 are MDHEN and SYDVKM. This chain's CDR3 is CASRSGTGYGYTF. DNA of the CDR3: TGTGCCAGCAGGTCTGGGACAGGCTATGGCTACACCTTC.

V usage is TRBV5-1 and J usage is TRBJ2-7; D call uncertain. CDR3 length: 12 residues. Germline CDR1 reads SGHRS; CDR2 reads YFSETQ. Trimming took 2 bases from V and 6 from J, leaving 9 bases between them. The CDR3 sequence: CASSFEGGEQYF. For the CDR3, the DNA is TGCGCCAGCAGCTTCGAAGGCGGCGAGCAGTACTTC.